One sample yielded the 6 T cell receptor beta chains listed below, sequenced in a study of shared clonotypes between healthy human individuals. Libraries were prepared by immunoSEQ multiplex PCR; TCRdb keeps only in-frame clonotypes and omits some of them. There are some 2,000,000 clones in the sample; almost 96% occur only once, and roughly 0.13% lies in the top ten. Specimen: naive CD4+ T cells sorted from blood. As to subset: CD45RA+ positively selected. Receptor source: a man aged 18 to 29 in good health.

The CDR3: CASSSTPTGAANTEAFF. As DNA, the CDR3 is TGCGCCAGCAGCTCCACCCCCACAGGGGCCGCGAACACTGAAGCTTTCTTT. The rearrangement uses TRBV5-1 and TRBJ1-1, with TRBD1 identical over 7 bases. CDR1 and CDR2 (germline): SGHRS, YFSETQ. The CDR3 runs 17 residues. Trimming took 3 bases from V and 1 from J; bases not matched to a gene: 12.

The chain has TRBV19 and TRBJ1-5, with 7 bases that match TRBD1. V lost 10 bases to trimming and J lost 0 bases; unmatched junction nucleotides: 6. The CDR3 extends over 14 amino acids. Germline V gene sequence: CDR1 LNHDA, CDR2 SQIVND (reference sequence). Here the CDR3 reads CATRGIYSNQPQHF. The CDR3 DNA sequence: TGTGCCACCAGGGGGATTTATAGCAATCAGCCCCAGCATTTT.

This chain uses TRBV4-3 with TRBJ2-3, with 9 nucleotides matching TRBD2. CDR3 length: 16 residues. V shed 1 base, J shed 5 bases, and the junction held 7 bases outside the gene matches. Per the germline V gene, CDR1 is LGHNA and CDR2 is YSLEER. The chain's CDR3 is CASSQGYAGGRDTQYF. The CDR3 DNA is TGCGCCAGCAGCCAAGGTTACGCGGGAGGGCGAGATACGCAGTATTTT.

Concerning this clone itself: The same CDR3 arises from other DNA sequences in this sample as well. For the CDR3, the DNA is TGTGCCAGCAGTGTACAGGGGGCGAGGGAGACCCAGTACTTC. As protein: CASSVQGARETQYF. This chain connects TRBV2 to TRBJ2-5; 9 nucleotides align to TRBD1. The ends lost 4 bases at V and 5 bases at J; junction bases unmatched: 5. Per germline, CDR1 SNHLY and CDR2 FYNNEI. The CDR3 is 14 residues long.

The CDR3 DNA reads as TGTGCCAGCAGCTTACTCCAACTGACAGCCCGCTACACCTTC. It specifies CASSLLQLTARYTF. V gene TRBV7-9 combines with J gene TRBJ1-2, with D maybe TRBD1 (5 bases). Germline CDR1 reads SEHNR; CDR2 reads FQNEAQ (reference sequence). The CDR3 is made up of 14 amino acids. The V and J ends lost 2 bases and 9 bases respectively, with 16 bases between them.

This chain connects TRBV30 to TRBJ2-7, with TRBD2 identical over 8 bases. The V and J ends lost 3 bases and 1 base, in that order; junction bases with no gene match: 11. The CDR3 runs to 16 residues. Germline V gives CDR1 GTSNPN, CDR2 SVGIG (reference sequence). Written as DNA, the CDR3 is TGTGCCTGGAGGGCTACAGCGGGAGCCCTATCCTACGAGCAGTACTTC. Translating gives CAWRATAGALSYEQYF.